The 32 T cell receptor beta chains listed next were all sequenced from one sample in a study of shared clonotypes between healthy human individuals. Profiling relied on immunoSEQ multiplex PCR, and the TCRdb table lists in-frame clones only, not all of them. The table shows fewer than 700,000 clones, with 70% to 80% occurring only once. Sequenced: PBMCs. These receptor sequences come from a woman aged 40 to 50 in good health. Some clones in this sample may be carry-over from other donors' samples.

This rearrangement joins TRBV10-3 to TRBJ2-3; 8 bases fit TRBD2. CDR1 ENHRY and CDR2 SYGVKD come from the germline V gene. V dropped 4 bases and J dropped 4; count of bases not matched to a gene: 4. The CDR3 sequence is 14 residues long. CDR3 sequence: CAISAAGVADTQYF. In nucleotides, the CDR3 is TGTGCCATCAGTGCAGCGGGAGTTGCAGATACGCAGTATTTT.

In this sample, this clone turned up once. CDR3 nucleotides: TGTGCCTCGGACAGGGAAACTGAAGCTTTCTTT. This sequence encodes CASDRETEAFF. The J gene is TRBJ1-1, the V gene TRBV30, with TRBD1 matching over 8 bases. Germline-derived CDR1 and CDR2 are GTSNPN and SVGIG (reference sequence). CDR3 length equals 11 residues. V trimming: 7 bases; J trimming: 5 bases; junction bases outside the gene matches: 3.

V gene TRBV30 combines with J gene TRBJ1-2; D unresolved. This CDR3 is 11 amino acids long. V gave up 2 bases and J gave up 8 bases, with 9 bases separating them. Germline V gives CDR1 GTSNPN, CDR2 SVGIG (reference sequence). DNA of the CDR3: TGTGCCTGGAGTACCCCTCGGGGCTACACCTTC. This sequence encodes CAWSTPRGYTF.

The chain recombines TRBV2 with TRBJ2-7, with D perhaps assigned TRBD1 or TRBD2 (5 bases each). Trimming took 4 bases from V and 6 from J, leaving 13 bases between them. The V gene's germline CDR1 is SNHLY and CDR2 FYNNEI. This CDR3 region has 13 residues. The CDR3 nucleotides are TGTGCCAGCAGTGCGTCACAGGCGGGCGAGCAGTACTTC. This gives the protein CASSASQAGEQYF. The complete variable domain, with remaining parts taken from reference TRBV2 and TRBJ2-7, reads EPEVTQTPSHQVTQMGQEVILRCVPISNHLYFYWYRQILGQKVEFLVSFYNNEISEKSEIFDDQFSVERPDGSNFTLKIRSTKLEDSAMYFCASSASQAGEQYFGPGTRLTVT.

V usage is TRBV6-4 and J usage is TRBJ2-1; D is unclear. This CDR3 contains 15 residues. V was shortened by 3 bases and J by 0 bases, with 9 bases between the two germline ends. CDR1 is MRHNA and CDR2 is SNTAGT in the germline V gene. The CDR3 DNA follows: TGTGCCAGCAGTGAAGCAGGAAGCTCCTACAATGAGCAGTTCTTC. Amino acid sequence: CASSEAGSSYNEQFF.

This chain connects TRBV6-1 to TRBJ2-5; D may match TRBD1 or TRBD2 (5 bases each). Looked up from germline, CDR1 is MNHNS and CDR2 is SASEGT. This CDR3 has 15 residues. Trimming pared 2 bases from V and 4 bases from J, leaving 14 bases between. The CDR3 loop is CASSEQGTGGETQYF. The CDR3 coding sequence is TGTGCCAGCAGTGAACAGGGAACAGGAGGAGAGACCCAGTACTTC.

The gene calls are TRBV11-2 and TRBJ2-3; D possibly corresponds to TRBD1 (6 bases). Trimming removed 0 bases at V and 6 bases at J, with 7 bases between. Germline CDR1 reads SGHAT; CDR2 reads FQNNGV. This CDR3 contains 13 residues. The chain's CDR3 is CASSLDRGDTQYF. The CDR3, as DNA: TGTGCCAGCAGCTTAGATAGGGGGGATACGCAGTATTTT. Looking up the rest from reference TRBV11-2 and TRBJ2-3 gives the full variable domain: EAGVAQSPRYKIIEKRQSVAFWCNPISGHATLYWYQQILGQGPKLLIQFQNNGVVDDSQLPKDRFSAERLKGVDSTLKIQPAKLEDSAVYLCASSLDRGDTQYFGPGTRLTVL.

Here the CDR3 reads CASSEVAGAPTGELFF. CDR3 nucleotides: TGCGCCAGCAGCGAAGTAGCGGGAGCGCCCACCGGGGAGCTGTTTTTT. This chain links TRBV5-1 with TRBJ2-2; 9 bases are shared with TRBD2. Germline V lookup: CDR1 SGHRS, CDR2 YFSETQ. CDR3 length equals 16 residues. The junction had 8 bases not matched to a gene; V was cut back by 4 bases and J by 4 bases.

The chain links TRBV18 to TRBJ1-3; TRBD1 is a possible D gene (5 bases). CDR1 and CDR2 from the germline V gene are KGHSH and LQKENI. V was clipped by 5 bases and J by 4 bases, with 12 bases between them. This CDR3 region has 14 residues. The CDR3 sequence: CASSASNRGNTIYF. The CDR3 nucleotides read TGTGCCAGCTCAGCATCAAACAGGGGAAACACCATATATTTT.

V usage is TRBV5-1 and J usage is TRBJ2-3, with a possible D match to TRBD1 (6 bases). V was clipped by 0 bases and J by 2 bases, with 16 bases between them. Germline CDR1 SGHRS, CDR2 YFSETQ. This CDR3 has 17 amino acids. The DNA of the CDR3 is TGCGCCAGCAGCTTGGGACTCGGGACAACGCTCACAGATACGCAGTATTTT. Protein: CASSLGLGTTLTDTQYF.

The CDR3: CASSLRGGLASLYNEQFF. CDR3 DNA: TGTGCCAGCAGCTTAAGAGGCGGACTAGCGTCCTTGTACAATGAGCAGTTCTTC. The J gene is TRBJ2-1, the V gene TRBV7-3, with 9 bases matching TRBD2. With V trimmed by 1 base and J by 4 bases, 11 bases remained unmatched. CDR3 length: 18 residues. CDR1 SGHTA and CDR2 FQGTGA come from the germline V gene.

CDR3 in amino acids: CASSADSNYGYTF. In DNA form, the CDR3 reads TGTGCCAGCAGCGCCGACAGCAACTATGGCTACACCTTC. The V and J genes are TRBV9 and TRBJ1-2; tentatively, D is TRBD1 (5 bases). V was shortened by 3 bases and J by 2 bases, with 8 bases between the two germline ends. The CDR3 has 13 amino acids. The germline gives CDR1 SGDLS, CDR2 YYNGEE.

This chain connects TRBV7-6 to TRBJ2-1; the D gene is possibly TRBD1 (6 bases). The CDR3 sequence is 14 residues long. The germline CDR1 and CDR2 sequences are SGHVS and FNYEAQ. Trimming stripped 7 bases from V and 2 bases from J, with 12 bases between. The CDR3 DNA sequence: TGTGCCAGCACCCAGGGGACCGCCTACAATGAGCAGTTCTTC. Its translation is CASTQGTAYNEQFF.

This chain uses TRBV10-3 with TRBJ2-2; D remains unclear. V was clipped by 8 bases and J by 3 bases, with 10 bases between them. CDR3 size: 13 residues. Germline values: CDR1 ENHRY, CDR2 SYGVKD. CDR3 protein: CAIQQGYTGELFF. The CDR3 region has the DNA TGTGCCATCCAGCAAGGTTACACCGGGGAGCTGTTTTTT.

The chain combines TRBV28 with TRBJ2-1; 10 nucleotides match TRBD2. V shed 2 bases, J shed 8 bases, and the junction held 6 bases outside the gene matches. The CDR3 length is 15 residues. From germline, CDR1 is MDHEN and CDR2 SYDVKM. As DNA, the CDR3 is TGTGCCAGCAGTTTAAGGACTAGCGGAAGACATGAGCAGTTCTTC. Translating it yields CASSLRTSGRHEQFF.

V and J are TRBV6-1 and TRBJ1-2; D uncertain. Per the germline V gene, CDR1 is MNHNS and CDR2 is SASEGT. This CDR3 is 12 amino acids long. Trimming left V 7 bases short and J 8 bases short, with 14 bases between. As DNA, the CDR3 is TGTGCCAGCATCGACACCTATGGCGGCTACACCTTC. It encodes CASIDTYGGYTF.

V and J are TRBV2 and TRBJ1-4, with 9 bases lining up with TRBD1. V shed 9 bases and J 0 bases; nucleotides not matched to a gene: 11. Germline CDR1 and CDR2: SNHLY and FYNNEI. The CDR3 is made up of 17 amino acids. CDR3 nucleotides: TGTGCCAGTTATCCCGGGACAGGGAGGACAACTAATGAAAAACTGTTTTTT. Translation: CASYPGTGRTTNEKLFF.

The DNA for the CDR3 is TGTGCCAGCAGCAAAGGCCACAGGGGAAGCTGCGAGCAGTACTTC. Protein: CASSKGHRGSCEQYF. The chain combines TRBV21-1 with TRBJ2-7; the table assigns TRBD1, which was not confirmed against the DNA. TRBV21-1 is reported as a pseudogene. This CDR3 has 15 amino acids.

Many counts were recorded for this clone. The same CDR3 also results from other DNA sequences found in this sample. This chain links TRBV30 with TRBJ1-4; 10 nucleotides line up with TRBD1. This CDR3 comprises 14 residues. Germline V gives CDR1 GTSNPN, CDR2 SVGIG (reference sequence). Trimming removed 8 bases from V and 7 bases from J; junction bases left unmatched: 10. The CDR3 nucleotides are TGTGCCCGGGAGGACCGGACAGGGGGTGAAAAACTGTTTTTT. It yields the protein CAREDRTGGEKLFF.

This clone has only one observation. In the same sample, other DNA sequences code for this CDR3. This chain uses TRBV6-5 with TRBJ1-1, with D tentatively TRBD1 (5 bases). The CDR3 is made up of 13 amino acids. The germline V and J ends were trimmed by 2 bases and 3 bases, with 7 bases remaining between them. Germline values: CDR1 MNHEY, CDR2 SVGAGI. In DNA, the CDR3 is TGTGCCAGCAGTTACGGGGGATACACTGAAGCTTTCTTT. Encoded protein: CASSYGGYTEAFF.

This chain links TRBV5-1 with TRBJ2-5; D possibly corresponds to TRBD2 (6 bases). V was trimmed by 4 bases and J by 5 bases, leaving 15 bases between them. This CDR3 is 14 amino acids long. Germline V gene lookup returns CDR1 SGHRS and CDR2 YFSETQ. The CDR3 protein is CASSGGTASETQYF. CDR3 sequence (DNA): TGCGCCAGCAGCGGCGGGACCGCCTCTGAGACCCAGTACTTC.

V gene TRBV21-1 combines with J gene TRBJ2-5; the D call in the table, TRBD1, was not verified against the DNA. TRBV21-1 is a pseudogene segment. The CDR3 length is 14 residues. The CDR3 coding sequence is TGTGCCAGCAGCAAGGACAGGGGGAGAGAGACCCAGTACTTC. This encodes CASSKDRGRETQYF.

This clone was detected once. V and J are TRBV15 and TRBJ1-5, with 7 bases that match TRBD1. The trim removed 3 bases at V and 5 bases at J, leaving 7 bases unmatched. The length of the CDR3 is 15 residues. Germline V gives CDR1 LNHNV, CDR2 YYDKDF (reference sequence). The CDR3 DNA sequence: TGTGCCACCAGCAGGGGTGGGACAGAGTATCAGCCCCAGCATTTT. It encodes CATSRGGTEYQPQHF.

With regard to this clone: A read error may explain this, as a much larger clone is one base away. The chain links TRBV5-1 to TRBJ2-7; the match to TRBD2 covers 9 bases. The CDR3 length is 18 residues. Germline values: CDR1 SGHRS, CDR2 YFSETQ. V lost 3 bases and J lost 4; bases outside the gene matches: 17. Written as DNA, the CDR3 is TGCGCCAGCAGCTCGTCGGGACTAGCTGCCTCGGCTTCTTACGAGCAGTACTTC. Translating it yields CASSSSGLAASASYEQYF.

The chain joins TRBV7-9 to TRBJ1-1; D gene ambiguous. V was clipped by 2 bases and J by 4 bases, with 17 bases between them. Germline CDR1 reads SEHNR; CDR2 reads FQNEAQ (reference sequence). This CDR3 contains 16 residues. The CDR3 DNA sequence: TGTGCCAGCAGCTTATGGTCTTGGATGAGTGCCACTGAAGCTTTCTTT. This sequence encodes CASSLWSWMSATEAFF.

This clone was detected a few times. The rearrangement joins TRBV7-3 to TRBJ2-3; D uncertain. V was trimmed by 5 bases and J by 3 bases, leaving 12 bases between them. Germline V lookup: CDR1 SGHTA, CDR2 FQGTGA. This CDR3 has 14 amino acids. The CDR3 region is CASSKGGTTDTQYF. The CDR3 DNA sequence: TGTGCCAGCAGCAAAGGCGGCACGACAGATACGCAGTATTTT.

CDR3 coding DNA: TGTGCCAGCAGTGAATCAGGGCGGGAGATCAATGAGCAGTTCTTC. Its translation: CASSESGREINEQFF. The chain combines TRBV25-1 with TRBJ2-1, with TRBD2 matching 7 bases. This CDR3 has 15 amino acids. Germline values: CDR1 MGHDK, CDR2 SYGVNS. V shed 1 base and J 6 bases; nucleotides not matched to a gene: 6. The whole variable domain, remainder taken from reference TRBV25-1 and TRBJ2-1, is EADIYQTPRYLVIGTGKKITLECSQTMGHDKMYWYQQDPGMELHLIHYSYGVNSTEKGDLSSESTVSRIRTEHFPLTLESARPSHTSQYLCASSESGREINEQFFGPGTRLTVL.

The rearrangement uses TRBV15 and TRBJ2-1; no definite D call. The germline V gene encodes CDR1 LNHNV and CDR2 YYDKDF (reference sequence). This CDR3 is built from 15 residues. V dropped 5 bases and J dropped 3 bases, with 14 bases sitting between them. In DNA, the CDR3 is TGTGCCACCAGCCTGGGCGCCAGCCGCTACAATGAGCAGTTCTTC. As protein: CATSLGASRYNEQFF.

The chain uses TRBV5-1 and TRBJ2-4; TRBD1 is a possible D gene (5 bases). Trimming took 3 bases from V and 6 from J, leaving 13 bases between them. The CDR3 totals 14 residues. Germline V gives CDR1 SGHRS, CDR2 YFSETQ. CDR3 nucleotides: TGCGCCAGCAGCTCCCTAGACAGCGTAAACATTCAGTACTTC. This gives the protein CASSSLDSVNIQYF.

The chain has TRBV4-1 and TRBJ1-4; D gene unclear. V lost 3 bases, J lost 4 bases, and 12 bases lay in between. This CDR3 is 15 amino acids long. Looked up from germline, CDR1 is MGHRA and CDR2 is YSYEKL. The CDR3 sequence: CASSQEGGINEKLFF. The CDR3 nucleotides are TGCGCCAGCAGCCAGGAAGGTGGGATTAATGAAAAACTGTTTTTT.

J is TRBJ1-6 and V is TRBV27; 9 positions match TRBD1. Looked up from germline, CDR1 is MNHEY and CDR2 is SMNVEV (reference sequence). The V and J ends lost 3 bases and 9 bases, in that order; junction bases with no gene match: 3. The CDR3 totals 14 residues. In DNA, the CDR3 is TGTGCCAGCAGTTTGGGACAGGGTATTTCACCCCTCCACTTT. Its protein product is CASSLGQGISPLHF.

CDR3 loop: CASSLSGLNEQYF. The CDR3 DNA reads TGTGCCAGCAGCTTATCGGGACTCAACGAGCAGTACTTC. The chain links TRBV7-6 to TRBJ2-7; D may be TRBD2 (6 bases). There are 13 residues in the CDR3. Per germline, CDR1 SGHVS and CDR2 FNYEAQ. Trimming shortened V by 2 bases and J by 5 bases, and 10 bases separated the two germline ends.